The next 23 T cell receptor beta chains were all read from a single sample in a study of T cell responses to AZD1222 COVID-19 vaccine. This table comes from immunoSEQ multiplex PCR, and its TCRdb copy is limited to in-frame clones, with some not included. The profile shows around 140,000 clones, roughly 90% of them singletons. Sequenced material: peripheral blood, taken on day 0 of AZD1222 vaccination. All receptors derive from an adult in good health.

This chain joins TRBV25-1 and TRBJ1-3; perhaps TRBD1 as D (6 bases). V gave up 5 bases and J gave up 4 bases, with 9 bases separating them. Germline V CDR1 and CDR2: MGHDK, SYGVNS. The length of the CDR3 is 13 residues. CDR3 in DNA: TGTGCCAGCAGTCGGGGGGCCGGAAACACCATATATTTT. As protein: CASSRGAGNTIYF. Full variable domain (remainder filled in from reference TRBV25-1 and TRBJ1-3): EADIYQTPRYLVIGTGKKITLECSQTMGHDKMYWYQQDPGMELHLIHYSYGVNSTEKGDLSSESTVSRIRTEHFPLTLESARPSHTSQYLCASSRGAGNTIYFGEGSWLTVV.

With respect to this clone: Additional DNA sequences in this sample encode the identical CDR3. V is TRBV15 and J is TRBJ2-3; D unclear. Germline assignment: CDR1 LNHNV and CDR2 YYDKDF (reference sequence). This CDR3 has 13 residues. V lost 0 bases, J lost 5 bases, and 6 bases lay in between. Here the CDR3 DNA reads TGTGCCACCAGCAGAGATCAAGGAGATACGCAGTATTTT. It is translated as CATSRDQGDTQYF.

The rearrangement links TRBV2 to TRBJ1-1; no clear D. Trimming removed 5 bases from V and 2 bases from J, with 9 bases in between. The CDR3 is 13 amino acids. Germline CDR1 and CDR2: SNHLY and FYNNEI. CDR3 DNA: TGTGCCAGCAGTAAAGGCAGAAACACTGAAGCTTTCTTT. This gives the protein CASSKGRNTEAFF.

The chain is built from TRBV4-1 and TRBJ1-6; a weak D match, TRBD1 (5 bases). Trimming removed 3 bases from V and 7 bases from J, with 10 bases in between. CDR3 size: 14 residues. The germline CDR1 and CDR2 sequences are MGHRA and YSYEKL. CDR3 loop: CASSQRQQNSPLHF. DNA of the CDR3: TGCGCCAGCAGCCAGAGACAGCAAAATTCACCCCTCCACTTT.

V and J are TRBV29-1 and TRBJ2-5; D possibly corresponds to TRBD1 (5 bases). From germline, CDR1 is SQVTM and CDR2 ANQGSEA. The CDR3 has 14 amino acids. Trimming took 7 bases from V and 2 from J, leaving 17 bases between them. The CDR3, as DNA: TGCAGCGCGGTTACAGGTGAAATTCAAGAGACCCAGTACTTC. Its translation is CSAVTGEIQETQYF. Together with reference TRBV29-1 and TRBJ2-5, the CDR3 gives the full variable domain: SAVISQKPSRDICQRGTSLTIQCQVDSQVTMMFWYRQQPGQSLTLIATANQGSEATYESGFVIDKFPISRPNLTFSTLTVSNMSPEDSSIYLCSAVTGEIQETQYFGPGTRLLVL.

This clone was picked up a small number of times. The CDR3 nucleotides read TGTGCCAGCAGCCCGCGGGGGGCCTTGAACACCGGGGAGCTGTTTTTT. It translates to CASSPRGALNTGELFF. The rearrangement uses TRBV5-6 and TRBJ2-2, with 8 bases aligning to TRBD2. Germline V gene lookup returns CDR1 SGHDT and CDR2 YYEEEE. The CDR3 is made up of 16 amino acids. The trim removed 4 bases at V and 1 base at J, leaving 6 bases unmatched.

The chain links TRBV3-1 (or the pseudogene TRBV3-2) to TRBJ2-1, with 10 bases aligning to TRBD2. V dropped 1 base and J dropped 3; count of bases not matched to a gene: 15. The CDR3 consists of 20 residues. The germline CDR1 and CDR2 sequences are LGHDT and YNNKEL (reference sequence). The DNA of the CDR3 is TGTGCCAGCAGCCAAGCTCAGCGGGGGGGCCTTTTTCGGGGCTACAATGAGCAGTTCTTC. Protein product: CASSQAQRGGLFRGYNEQFF.

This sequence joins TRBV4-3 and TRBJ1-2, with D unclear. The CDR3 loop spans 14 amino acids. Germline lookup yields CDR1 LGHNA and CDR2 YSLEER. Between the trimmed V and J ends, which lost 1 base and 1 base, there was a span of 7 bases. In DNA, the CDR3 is TGCGCCAGCAGCCAAGTGTTGTTTAACTATGGCTACACCTTC. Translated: CASSQVLFNYGYTF.

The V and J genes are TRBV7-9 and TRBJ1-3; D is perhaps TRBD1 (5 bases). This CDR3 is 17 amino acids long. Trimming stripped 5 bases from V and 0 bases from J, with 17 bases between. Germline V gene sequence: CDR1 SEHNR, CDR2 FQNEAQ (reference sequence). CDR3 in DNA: TGTGCCAGCAGCACGATCCGTCAGGGTAACTCTGGAAACACCATATATTTT. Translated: CASSTIRQGNSGNTIYF.

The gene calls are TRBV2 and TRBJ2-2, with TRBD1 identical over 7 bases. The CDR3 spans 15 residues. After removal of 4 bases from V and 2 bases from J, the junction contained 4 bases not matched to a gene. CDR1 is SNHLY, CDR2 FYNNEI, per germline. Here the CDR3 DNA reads TGTGCCAGCAGTGTACGACAGGGCAACACCGGGGAGCTGTTTTTT. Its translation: CASSVRQGNTGELFF.

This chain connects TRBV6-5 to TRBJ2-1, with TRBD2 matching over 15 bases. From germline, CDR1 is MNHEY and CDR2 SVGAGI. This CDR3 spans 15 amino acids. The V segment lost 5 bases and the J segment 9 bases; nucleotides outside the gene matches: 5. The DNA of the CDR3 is TGTGCCAGCAGTCCCTGGACTAGCGGGAGGGGTGAGCAGTTCTTC. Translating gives CASSPWTSGRGEQFF.

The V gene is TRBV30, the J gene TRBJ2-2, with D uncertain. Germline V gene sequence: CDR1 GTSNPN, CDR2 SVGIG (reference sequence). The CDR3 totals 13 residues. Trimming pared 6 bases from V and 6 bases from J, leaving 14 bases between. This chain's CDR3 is CACHSLGPGELFF. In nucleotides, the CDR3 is TGTGCCTGCCACTCCCTGGGTCCCGGGGAGCTGTTTTTT.

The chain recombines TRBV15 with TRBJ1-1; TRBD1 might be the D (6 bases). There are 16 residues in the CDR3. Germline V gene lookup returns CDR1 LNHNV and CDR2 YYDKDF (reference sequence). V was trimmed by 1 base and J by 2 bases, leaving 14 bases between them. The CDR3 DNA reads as TGTGCCACCAGCAGAGTTCACGGACAGACAAACACTGAAGCTTTCTTT. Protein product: CATSRVHGQTNTEAFF.

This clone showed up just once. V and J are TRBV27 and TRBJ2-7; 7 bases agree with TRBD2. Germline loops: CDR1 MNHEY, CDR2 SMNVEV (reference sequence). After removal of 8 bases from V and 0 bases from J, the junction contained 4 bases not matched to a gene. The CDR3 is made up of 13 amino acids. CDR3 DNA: TGTGCCAGCTCCCGGGGGGTCTCCTACGAGCAGTACTTC. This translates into CASSRGVSYEQYF.

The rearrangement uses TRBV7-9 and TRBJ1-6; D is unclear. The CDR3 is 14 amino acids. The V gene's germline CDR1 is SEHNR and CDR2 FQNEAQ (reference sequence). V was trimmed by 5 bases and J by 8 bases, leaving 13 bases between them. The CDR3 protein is CASSADVTDSPLHF. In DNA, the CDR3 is TGTGCCAGCAGCGCGGACGTCACGGATTCACCCCTCCACTTT.

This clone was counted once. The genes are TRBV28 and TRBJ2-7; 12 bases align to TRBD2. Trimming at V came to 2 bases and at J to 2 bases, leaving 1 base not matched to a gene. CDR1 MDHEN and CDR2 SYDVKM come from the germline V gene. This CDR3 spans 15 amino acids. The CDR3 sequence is CASSLGLAGPYEQYF. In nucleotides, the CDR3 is TGTGCCAGCAGTTTAGGACTAGCGGGGCCCTACGAGCAGTACTTC.

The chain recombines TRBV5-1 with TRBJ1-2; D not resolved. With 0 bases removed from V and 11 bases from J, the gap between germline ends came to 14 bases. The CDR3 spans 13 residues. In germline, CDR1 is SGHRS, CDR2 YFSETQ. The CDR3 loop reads CASSLDGPPYYTF. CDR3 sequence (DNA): TGCGCCAGCAGCTTGGACGGCCCTCCGTATTACACCTTC.

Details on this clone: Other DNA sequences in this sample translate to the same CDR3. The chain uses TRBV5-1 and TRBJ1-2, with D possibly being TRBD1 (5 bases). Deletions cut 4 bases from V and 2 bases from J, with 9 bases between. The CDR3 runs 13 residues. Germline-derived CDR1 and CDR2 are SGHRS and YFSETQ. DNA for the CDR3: TGCGCCAGCAGCGGAGAGGGGAACTATGGCTACACCTTC. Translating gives CASSGEGNYGYTF. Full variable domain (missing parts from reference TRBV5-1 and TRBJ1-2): KAGVTQTPRYLIKTRGQQVTLSCSPISGHRSVSWYQQTPGQGLQFLFEYFSETQRNKGNFPGRFSGRQFSNSRSEMNVSTLELGDSALYLCASSGEGNYGYTFGSGTRLTVV.

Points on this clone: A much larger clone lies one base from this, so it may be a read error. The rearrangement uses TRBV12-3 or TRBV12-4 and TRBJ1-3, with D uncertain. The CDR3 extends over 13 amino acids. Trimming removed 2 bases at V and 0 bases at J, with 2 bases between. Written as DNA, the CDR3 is TGTGCCAGCAGTTTAACCTCTGGAAACACCATATATTTT. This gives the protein CASSLTSGNTIYF.

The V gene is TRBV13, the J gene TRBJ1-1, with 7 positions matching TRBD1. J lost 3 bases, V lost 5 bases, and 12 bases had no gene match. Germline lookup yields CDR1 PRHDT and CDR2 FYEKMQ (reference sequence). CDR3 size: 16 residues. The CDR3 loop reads CASSIRQGGGYTEAFF. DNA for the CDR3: TGTGCCAGCAGCATCAGACAGGGAGGGGGTTACACTGAAGCTTTCTTT.

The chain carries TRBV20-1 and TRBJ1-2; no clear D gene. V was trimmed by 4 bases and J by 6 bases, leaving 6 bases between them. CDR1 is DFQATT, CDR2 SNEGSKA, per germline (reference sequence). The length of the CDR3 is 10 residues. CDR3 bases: TGCAGTGCTAAAGTGAATGGCTACACCTTC. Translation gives CSAKVNGYTF.

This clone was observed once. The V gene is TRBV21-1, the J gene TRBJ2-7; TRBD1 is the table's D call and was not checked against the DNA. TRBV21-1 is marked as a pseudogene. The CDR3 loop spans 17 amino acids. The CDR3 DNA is TGTGCCAGCAGCAAAGGGGCACAGGGGGCGAATCACTACGAGCAGTACTTC. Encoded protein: CASSKGAQGANHYEQYF.

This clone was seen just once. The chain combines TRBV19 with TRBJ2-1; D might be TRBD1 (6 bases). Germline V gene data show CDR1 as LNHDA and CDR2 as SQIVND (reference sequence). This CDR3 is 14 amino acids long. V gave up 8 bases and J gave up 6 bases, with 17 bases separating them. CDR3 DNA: TGTGCCAGTTGCCGACAGGTGGGGATCAATGAGCAGTTCTTC. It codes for CASCRQVGINEQFF.